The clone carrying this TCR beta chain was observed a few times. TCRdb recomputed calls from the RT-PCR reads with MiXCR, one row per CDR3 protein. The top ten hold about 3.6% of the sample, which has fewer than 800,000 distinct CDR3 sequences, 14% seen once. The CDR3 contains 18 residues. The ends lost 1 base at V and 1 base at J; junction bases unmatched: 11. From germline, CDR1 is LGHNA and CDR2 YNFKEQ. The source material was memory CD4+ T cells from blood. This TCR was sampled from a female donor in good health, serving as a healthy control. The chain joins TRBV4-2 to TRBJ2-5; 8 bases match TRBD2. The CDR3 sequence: CASSQAVRKREPQETQYF. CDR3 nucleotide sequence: TGTGCCAGCAGCCAAGCCGTGAGGAAGCGGGAGCCCCAAGAGACCCAGTACTTC.